The clone carrying this TCR beta chain was found a few times. The data belong to a study of beta chain features in type 1 diabetes. Background on the study: Cell yields, gender and age were similar in healthy donors and patients. Examined across all samples were 90 million to 130 million sorted cells.

Trimming cost V 3 bases and J 4 bases, with 16 bases left between them. CDR3 size: 15 residues. Germline CDR1 is SGDLS and CDR2 is YYNGEE. Expressed TCRB transcripts were sequenced because the isolated RNA had all been reverse transcribed beforehand. Sequencing of stem cell-like memory T cell samples yielded 1 million to 1.2 million reads on average. TCRdb keeps only in-frame clones here, not all; method: immunoSEQ multiplex PCR. The sample carries tens of thousands of clones, roughly 30% recorded once. The chain recombines TRBV9 with TRBJ1-1; D might be TRBD1 (5 bases). The sequenced sample was stem cell memory CD4+ T cells from blood. This TCR was sampled from a woman between 18 and 29 years old in good health. As DNA, the CDR3 is TGTGCCAGCAGCGCGAGAGGCCAGGGAGGCACTGAAGCTTTCTTT. It codes for CASSARGQGGTEAFF.